Below are 28 T cell receptor beta chains sequenced from a single sample in a study of OX40 agonist ivuxolimab in advanced cancers. TCRdb's copy holds only in-frame clones and misses some; the assay was immunoSEQ multiplex PCR. The sample carries tens of thousands of clones, roughly 87% recorded once. The material sequenced was CD4+ or CD8+ T cells sorted from blood, taken in a trial of the OX40 agonist ivuxolimab. These receptors all stem from an adult with an advanced solid tumor such as melanoma, head and neck, liver or kidney cancer.

V is TRBV6-1 and J is TRBJ1-5; 7 nucleotides match TRBD1. The CDR3 has 14 amino acids. Losses at the gene ends were 5 bases for V and 7 bases for J; bases not matched to a gene: 8. CDR1 is MNHNS and CDR2 is SASEGT in the germline V gene. The CDR3 DNA is TGTGCCAGCAGTCAACAGGGGCTAGGGCAGCCCCAGCATTTT. Translated, it gives CASSQQGLGQPQHF.

The chain uses TRBV18 and TRBJ2-7; a weak D match, TRBD1 (6 bases). The CDR3 has 13 residues. Germline assignment: CDR1 KGHSH and CDR2 LQKENI. V lost 3 bases to trimming and J lost 4 bases, with 10 bases between them. The CDR3 nucleotides read TGTGCCAGCTCACCCGGGACACTATACGAGCAGTACTTC. It translates to CASSPGTLYEQYF.

The CDR3 loop reads CASSPRPRADTEAFF. CDR3 sequence (DNA): TGTGCCAGCTCACCCCGCCCCCGGGCGGACACTGAAGCTTTCTTT. The chain carries TRBV18 and TRBJ1-1, with D uncertain. CDR1 is KGHSH, CDR2 LQKENI, per germline. The CDR3 contains 15 residues. Deletions cut 3 bases from V and 3 bases from J, with 14 bases between.

This chain uses TRBV19 with TRBJ1-5; the D gene is possibly TRBD1 (6 bases). With 1 base removed from V and 6 bases from J, the gap between germline ends came to 19 bases. Germline values: CDR1 LNHDA, CDR2 SQIVND (reference sequence). This CDR3 comprises 17 residues. In DNA, the CDR3 is TGTGCCAGTAGTATAGGTCCCGTCGGCCTGGGGGCTCAGCCCCAGCATTTT. Encoded protein: CASSIGPVGLGAQPQHF.

This clone was picked up one time. The genes are TRBV7-9 and TRBJ1-1; D is unresolved. The CDR3 runs 13 residues. CDR1 is SEHNR and CDR2 is FQNEAQ in the germline V gene (reference sequence). Trimming took off 5 bases at V and 4 bases at J, with 11 bases between the two ends. CDR3 region: CASSRARGTEAFF. In DNA form, the CDR3 reads TGTGCCAGCAGCCGAGCTAGAGGCACTGAAGCTTTCTTT.

The chain has TRBV7-2 and TRBJ2-7, with D possibly matching TRBD2 (6 bases). The CDR3 spans 14 residues. Germline loops: CDR1 SGHTA, CDR2 FQGNSA. The germline V and J ends were trimmed by 4 bases and 5 bases, with 15 bases remaining between them. CDR3 nucleotide sequence: TGTGCCAGCAGCTCAGCGCGGAGGGCTAACGAGCAGTACTTC. It is translated as CASSSARRANEQYF.

The chain employs TRBV6-5 and TRBJ2-7; 7 bases align to TRBD2. Looked up from germline, CDR1 is MNHEY and CDR2 is SVGAGI. The V and J ends lost 8 bases and 0 bases, in that order; junction bases with no gene match: 4. CDR3 length: 13 residues. Here the CDR3 DNA reads TGTGCCAGCCGAGCGGGACCCTCCTACGAGCAGTACTTC. Protein sequence: CASRAGPSYEQYF.

The V gene is TRBV10-2, the J gene TRBJ2-7, with D possibly called TRBD1 or TRBD2 (5 bases each). The CDR3 runs to 13 residues. Germline-derived CDR1 and CDR2 are WSHSY and SAAADI. CDR3 amino acids: CATEGQEGYEQYF. In DNA, the CDR3 is TGCGCGACCGAGGGGCAGGAAGGGTACGAGCAGTACTTC.

J is TRBJ2-7 and V is TRBV4-2, with unresolved D. Germline CDR1 and CDR2: LGHNA and YNFKEQ. The ends were cut back, 1 base at V and 2 bases at J, with 15 bases in the middle. The CDR3 is 16 residues long. For the CDR3, the DNA is TGTGCCAGCAGCCAAGCGCTGTGGTCCACTCCCTACGAGCAGTACTTC. It translates to CASSQALWSTPYEQYF.

V gene TRBV12-2 combines with J gene TRBJ2-3; TRBD2 is the table's D call and was not checked against the DNA. TRBV12-2 is a known pseudogene. This CDR3 contains 16 residues. The CDR3 coding sequence is TGTGCAAGTCGCTTATTAGCGGGAGTTAGCACAGATACGCAGTATTTT. Protein: CASRLLAGVSTDTQYF.

The chain is built from TRBV28 and TRBJ2-6; D is perhaps TRBD2 (5 bases). The CDR3 has 17 amino acids. Germline CDR1 MDHEN, CDR2 SYDVKM. The V end was cut by 6 bases, the J end by 4 bases, with 19 bases between. The CDR3 coding sequence is TGTGCCAGCAGCGGGTGGAGAGGGAGTAAGGGGGCCAACGTCCTGACTTTC. Its translation: CASSGWRGSKGANVLTF.

The chain is built from TRBV6-6 and TRBJ2-1; 9 nucleotides match TRBD2. This CDR3 is 15 amino acids long. The ends lost 10 bases at V and 0 bases at J; junction bases unmatched: 7. CDR1 and CDR2 (germline): MNHNY, SVGAGI (reference sequence). CDR3 DNA: TGTGCCACGATTAGCGGGGGAAACTCCTACAATGAGCAGTTCTTC. Protein sequence: CATISGGNSYNEQFF.

A single count supports this clone. The chain links TRBV18 to TRBJ2-5; 8 bases map to TRBD1. From germline, CDR1 is KGHSH and CDR2 LQKENI. The length of the CDR3 is 14 residues. J lost 4 bases, V lost 2 bases, and 3 bases had no gene match. In nucleotides, the CDR3 is TGTGCCAGCTCACCATCTACAGGGGGAGAGACCCAGTACTTC. Encoded protein: CASSPSTGGETQYF.

V gene TRBV30 combines with J gene TRBJ2-1; D is uncertain. Germline-derived CDR1 and CDR2 are GTSNPN and SVGIG (reference sequence). Trimming stripped 2 bases from V and 11 bases from J, with 13 bases between. The CDR3 contains 12 residues. The CDR3 DNA follows: TGTGCCTGGAGTTTCGCCCCCGGACAGCAGTTCTTC. It encodes CAWSFAPGQQFF.

The CDR3 DNA reads as TGTGCCAGCAGTTCGTATGGGACTGAAGCTTTCTTT. This gives the protein CASSSYGTEAFF. This chain uses TRBV6-5 with TRBJ1-1; no firm D call. V was pared by 4 bases and J by 5 bases, with 8 bases between. Germline assignment: CDR1 MNHEY and CDR2 SVGAGI. CDR3 size: 12 residues.

This clone was seen more than once but under ten times. The identical CDR3 is also encoded by other nucleotide sequences in the sample. This sequence joins TRBV7-9 and TRBJ2-7, with unresolved D. Trimming shortened V by 5 bases and J by 2 bases, and 4 bases separated the two germline ends. This CDR3 region has 11 residues. CDR1 is SEHNR and CDR2 is FQNEAQ in the germline V gene (reference sequence). The CDR3, as DNA: TGTGCCAGCAGCGGTGCCTACGAGCAGTACTTC. As protein: CASSGAYEQYF.

The V and J genes are TRBV5-1 and TRBJ2-2, with D maybe TRBD2 (6 bases). CDR3 size: 15 residues. Trimming took 2 bases from V and 3 from J, leaving 11 bases between them. Per germline, CDR1 SGHRS and CDR2 YFSETQ. CDR3 region: CASSFRGSDTGELFF. CDR3 bases: TGCGCCAGCAGCTTCCGGGGGTCGGACACCGGGGAGCTGTTTTTT.

This clone showed up just once. The chain couples TRBV9 to TRBJ2-5, with 11 bases lining up with TRBD2. V shed 3 bases, J shed 4 bases, and the junction held 2 bases outside the gene matches. The CDR3 runs 14 residues. From germline, CDR1 is SGDLS and CDR2 YYNGEE. The CDR3 DNA reads as TGTGCCAGCAGCGCGACTAGCGGGACAGAGACCCAGTACTTC. It yields the protein CASSATSGTETQYF.

The CDR3 loop is CASSLVNNYYGYTF. CDR3 DNA sequence: TGTGCCAGCAGCTTAGTTAACAACTACTATGGCTACACCTTC. The chain recombines TRBV7-2 with TRBJ1-2, with D unresolved. In germline, CDR1 is SGHTA, CDR2 FQGNSA. The CDR3 is made up of 14 amino acids. With 1 base removed from V and 3 bases from J, the gap between germline ends came to 9 bases. Drawing the rest from reference TRBV7-2 and TRBJ1-2, the complete variable domain is GAGVSQSPSNKVTEKGKDVELRCDPISGHTALYWYRQSLGQGLEFLIYFQGNSAPDKSGLPSDRFSAERTGGSVSTLTIQRTQQEDSAVYLCASSLVNNYYGYTFGSGTRLTVV.

This clone has more than one count but fewer than ten. This chain links TRBV28 with TRBJ1-5; TRBD1 might be the D (6 bases). Germline V gene data show CDR1 as MDHEN and CDR2 as SYDVKM. The CDR3 runs 14 residues. V lost 6 bases and J lost 6, with 15 bases in between. In DNA, the CDR3 is TGTGCCAGCAGGGATACAGGGATTAGTCAGCCCCAGCATTTT. Translating gives CASRDTGISQPQHF. The full variable domain, rest sourced from reference TRBV28 and TRBJ1-5, is DVKVTQSSRYLVKRTGEKVFLECVQDMDHENMFWYRQDPGLGLRLIYFSYDVKMKEKGDIPEGYSVSREKKERFSLILESASTNQTSMYLCASRDTGISQPQHFGDGTRLSIL.

This sequence joins TRBV5-4 and TRBJ1-1; D not resolved. Trimming took off 3 bases at V and 1 base at J, with 10 bases between the two ends. The germline gives CDR1 SGHNT, CDR2 YYREEE (reference sequence). The CDR3 is made up of 14 amino acids. The CDR3 region is CASSWAPKNTEAFF. The CDR3 DNA follows: TGTGCCAGCAGCTGGGCTCCAAAGAACACTGAAGCTTTCTTT.

This clone was seen more than once but under ten times. The V and J genes are TRBV6-5 and TRBJ1-5, with D unclear. This CDR3 contains 15 residues. Trimming left V 0 bases short and J 3 bases short, with 9 bases between. Germline CDR1 and CDR2: MNHEY and SVGAGI. The CDR3 is CASSYSGKSNQPQHF. Written as DNA, the CDR3 is TGTGCCAGCAGTTACTCAGGCAAATCCAATCAGCCCCAGCATTTT.

The DNA for the CDR3 is TGTGCCAGTGGGTCAAGGGAAGGTTGGAGCACTGAAGCTTTCTTT. Residues: CASGSREGWSTEAFF. This rearrangement joins TRBV19 to TRBJ1-1; the D is unclear. V lost 8 bases and J 4 bases, leaving 20 bases between the germline ends. The CDR3 consists of 15 residues. In germline, CDR1 is LNHDA, CDR2 SQIVND (reference sequence). Combining the CDR3 with reference TRBV19 and TRBJ1-1 gives the whole variable domain DGGITQSPKYLFRKEGQNVTLSCEQNLNHDAMYWYRQDPGQGLRLIYYSQIVNDFQKGDIAEGYSVSREKKESFPLTVTSAQKNPTAFYLCASGSREGWSTEAFFGQGTRLTVV.

The chain has TRBV4-3 and TRBJ2-5, with 9 bases lining up with TRBD2. TRBJ2-7 explains the end of the DNA better; the J call may be wrong. The CDR3 contains 16 residues. From germline, CDR1 is LGHNA and CDR2 YSLEER. The CDR3: CASSQDFSGRLYEQYF. The CDR3 DNA is TGCGCCAGCAGCCAAGATTTCAGCGGGAGGCTCTACGAGCAGTACTTC.

This chain joins TRBV29-1 and TRBJ1-4; 10 nucleotides match TRBD1. There are 16 residues in the CDR3. Germline assignment: CDR1 SQVTM and CDR2 ANQGSEA. The trim removed 3 bases at V and 7 bases at J, leaving 11 bases unmatched. The CDR3 protein is CSVETGQGVFGEKLFF. CDR3 bases: TGCAGCGTTGAGACCGGACAGGGGGTCTTTGGTGAAAAACTGTTTTTT.

CDR3 DNA: TGCGCCAGCAGCACGGACGGAAGCTCCTACGAGCAGTACTTC. Translating gives CASSTDGSSYEQYF. V and J are TRBV5-1 and TRBJ2-7, with D hard to call. The germline V gene encodes CDR1 SGHRS and CDR2 YFSETQ. V was trimmed by 4 bases and J by 0 bases, leaving 11 bases between them. The CDR3 spans 14 residues.

The rearrangement joins TRBV5-1 to TRBJ2-1; 10 bases fit TRBD2. V lost 4 bases to trimming and J lost 1 base; unmatched junction nucleotides: 5. This CDR3 is 16 amino acids long. Germline V gene lookup returns CDR1 SGHRS and CDR2 YFSETQ. This chain's CDR3 is CASSNLAGASYNEQFF. CDR3 nucleotides: TGCGCCAGCAGCAACCTAGCGGGGGCTTCCTACAATGAGCAGTTCTTC.

This clone has just one count. The gene calls are TRBV10-3 and TRBJ1-3, with TRBD1 as a possible D gene (6 bases). The CDR3 totals 11 residues. The V and J ends lost 6 bases and 8 bases respectively, with 8 bases between them. The germline V gene has CDR1 ENHRY and CDR2 SYGVKD. In DNA, the CDR3 is TGTGCCATCAGCCCAGGGGACACCATATATTTT. This encodes CAISPGDTIYF.